This T cell receptor (beta chain) was profiled in a study of shared clonotypes between healthy human individuals. The CDR3 loop spans 16 amino acids. Germline V gene data show CDR1 as MGHRA and CDR2 as YSYEKL. With 4 bases clipped from V and 6 bases from J, the junction kept 10 bases outside the gene matches. Each subset's genomic DNA was split evenly across several immunoSEQ plates. TCRdb's table, derived via immunoSEQ multiplex PCR, lists solely in-frame clones and lacks some. The table lists some 2,500,000 clones, less than 95% of them singletons. Note on this clone: Its matching antigen is unknown.

Study outcomes and limitations: Donors were few, which limited the genetic and exposure-history diversity represented. The sharing of about 5.3% of naive CD4 clonotypes was seen across a few donors.

V is TRBV4-1 and J is TRBJ1-1; TRBD1 agrees at 11 bases. Sequencing input: naive CD4+ T cells from PBMCs. Subset meaning: CD45RA+ positively selected. This receptor was taken from a man between 18 and 29 years old in good health. Some clones in this sample may be carry-over from other donors' samples. This chain's CDR3 is CASSPRDRGGDAEAFF. CDR3 nucleotides: TGCGCCAGCAGCCCCCGGGACAGGGGGGGGGACGCTGAAGCTTTCTTT.